Each of the 27 T cell receptor beta chains below was sequenced from the same sample in a study of T cell responses to AZD1222 COVID-19 vaccine. Clones were read by immunoSEQ multiplex PCR, and TCRdb kept only the in-frame ones, dropping some. The table includes around 85,000 clones, roughly 88% detected once. Source: peripheral blood, taken 28 days after the second AZD1222 dose. The receptors here all came from an adult who received the AZD1222 COVID-19 vaccine.

The rearrangement joins TRBV28 to TRBJ1-2, with 7 bases identical to TRBD1. From germline, CDR1 is MDHEN and CDR2 SYDVKM. With V trimmed by 4 bases and J by 2 bases, 4 bases remained unmatched. This CDR3 is 14 amino acids long. This CDR3 is CASSWDRDNYGYTF. The CDR3 coding sequence is TGTGCCAGCAGTTGGGACAGAGACAACTATGGCTACACCTTC.

This clone appeared once. The V gene is TRBV14, the J gene TRBJ1-2; the D gene is possibly TRBD1 (5 bases). The germline V and J ends were trimmed by 4 bases and 4 bases, with 13 bases remaining between them. The CDR3 is 14 amino acids. Germline V gives CDR1 SGHDN, CDR2 FVKESK. CDR3 in DNA: TGTGCCAGCAGCCCCTACGGGGGAATCTATGGCTACACCTTC. Translated: CASSPYGGIYGYTF.

In its sample, this clone was seen once. The chain joins TRBV7-2 to TRBJ1-5; D perhaps matches TRBD1 (6 bases). From germline, CDR1 is SGHTA and CDR2 FQGNSA. Trimming removed 2 bases at V and 4 bases at J, with 12 bases between. The CDR3 has 15 residues. CDR3 amino acids: CASSLWGAGNQPQHF. The CDR3 coding sequence is TGTGCCAGCAGCTTATGGGGGGCGGGTAATCAGCCCCAGCATTTT.

This chain uses TRBV14 with TRBJ2-3; 10 bases map to TRBD2. Trimming cost V 1 base and J 8 bases; bases outside gene matches: 9. The CDR3 is 16 amino acids. From germline, CDR1 is SGHDN and CDR2 FVKESK. The CDR3 DNA reads TGTGCCAGCAGCCAAGTAGCGGGGGGCCCTAGTATTACGCAGTATTTT. It translates to CASSQVAGGPSITQYF.

This chain connects TRBV7-9 to TRBJ1-1; 12 nucleotides agree with TRBD1. Per germline, CDR1 SEHNR and CDR2 FQNEAQ (reference sequence). The CDR3 runs to 16 residues. With V trimmed by 7 bases and J by 0 bases, 6 bases remained unmatched. CDR3 sequence (DNA): TGTGCCAGCACCCTTGGGACAGGGGGCATGAACACTGAAGCTTTCTTT. This encodes CASTLGTGGMNTEAFF.

This chain links TRBV14 with TRBJ1-5; no clear D gene. Germline V gene sequence: CDR1 SGHDN, CDR2 FVKESK. The CDR3 covers 13 residues. The V and J ends lost 9 bases and 0 bases respectively, with 9 bases between them. This CDR3 reads CASSLNSNQPQHF. The CDR3 nucleotides are TGTGCCAGTTCGCTGAATAGCAATCAGCCCCAGCATTTT.

The table lists this clone with a count of one. CDR3 sequence reads: CASSLSTDTQYF. The CDR3 DNA follows: TGTGCCAGCAGCCTAAGCACAGATACGCAGTATTTT. The J gene is TRBJ2-3, the V gene TRBV12-3 or TRBV12-4; D unclear. The CDR3 contains 12 residues. V lost 6 bases, J lost 0 bases, and 4 bases lay in between.

The chain recombines TRBV27 with TRBJ2-1, with TRBD1 matching 8 bases. This CDR3 spans 14 amino acids. V gave up 6 bases and J gave up 7 bases; unmatched junction bases: 8. Per the germline V gene, CDR1 is MNHEY and CDR2 is SMNVEV (reference sequence). This CDR3 is CASRTGALGNEQFF. The CDR3 DNA reads TGTGCCAGCAGGACAGGGGCTCTTGGGAATGAGCAGTTCTTC.

The CDR3 nucleotides are TGTGCCAGCAGCGCCCACCCGGGGGACAGCCCTATTGTCTACACCTTC. This gives the protein CASSAHPGDSPIVYTF. V usage is TRBV9 and J usage is TRBJ1-2, with 7 bases matching TRBD1. The germline gives CDR1 SGDLS, CDR2 YYNGEE. J gave up 10 bases and V 3 bases, and 18 bases lay outside the gene matches. The CDR3 contains 16 residues.

This chain connects TRBV9 to TRBJ1-6, with D unclear. CDR3 size: 14 residues. Germline CDR1 reads SGDLS; CDR2 reads YYNGEE. The germline V and J ends were trimmed by 4 bases and 7 bases, with 12 bases remaining between them. CDR3 DNA: TGTGCCAGCAGCATCCGTGGAGGGAATTCACCCCTCCACTTT. The encoded protein is CASSIRGGNSPLHF. Full variable domain (rest looked up from reference TRBV9 and TRBJ1-6): DSGVTQTPKHLITATGQRVTLRCSPRSGDLSVYWYQQSLDQGLQFLIQYYNGEERAKGNILERFSAQQFPDLHSELNLSSLELGDSALYFCASSIRGGNSPLHFGNGTRLTVT.

The chain is built from TRBV21-1 and TRBJ2-1. TRBV21-1 is labeled a pseudogene. CDR3 length equals 13 residues. The CDR3 nucleotides are TGTGCCAGCACCCTTGACGCACGGAATGAGCAGTTCTTC. The encoded protein is CASTLDARNEQFF.

V usage is TRBV6-1 and J usage is TRBJ1-1; 10 positions agree with TRBD1. CDR1 and CDR2 from the germline V gene are MNHNS and SASEGT. V shed 2 bases and J 5 bases; nucleotides not matched to a gene: 5. The CDR3 length is 15 residues. The CDR3 loop is CASSEWDRGGTEAFF. The CDR3 nucleotides are TGTGCCAGCAGTGAATGGGACAGGGGAGGAACTGAAGCTTTCTTT.

A single count supports this clone. The rearrangement joins TRBV7-2 to TRBJ1-1; TRBD1 aligns across 7 bases. With V trimmed by 5 bases and J by 5 bases, 11 bases remained unmatched. The CDR3 is 15 residues long. CDR1 and CDR2 from the germline V gene are SGHTA and FQGNSA. CDR3 DNA: TGTGCCAGCAGCATACCCAGGGGGTCCGGGACTGAAGCTTTCTTT. It encodes CASSIPRGSGTEAFF.

The rearrangement joins TRBV3-1 (or the pseudogene TRBV3-2) to TRBJ1-2; unclear D gene. Trimming stripped 1 base from V and 2 bases from J, with 11 bases between. The CDR3 is 15 amino acids. Germline CDR1 and CDR2: LGHDT and YNNKEL (reference sequence). The CDR3: CASSQVMPANYGYTF. CDR3 nucleotide sequence: TGTGCCAGCAGCCAAGTTATGCCAGCAAACTATGGCTACACCTTC.

The chain is built from TRBV12-1 and TRBJ2-5; TRBD1 is the table's D call and was not checked against the DNA. TRBV12-1 is flagged as a pseudogene. CDR3 length: 18 residues. DNA for the CDR3: TGTGCCAGCAGCTTTTTCCAGGGGGCGGATTTGGGGAAAGGGACCCAGTACTTC. Amino acid sequence: CASSFFQGADLGKGTQYF.

The CDR3 is CASSTPRGLAGAPRANTGELFF. For the CDR3, the DNA is TGTGCCAGCAGCACACCCCGCGGTCTAGCGGGGGCCCCCCGCGCGAACACCGGGGAGCTGTTTTTT. The rearrangement uses TRBV7-9 and TRBJ2-2; 10 nucleotides agree with TRBD2. J gave up 0 bases and V 5 bases, and 21 bases lay outside the gene matches. The CDR3 runs 22 residues. Germline V gene data show CDR1 as SEHNR and CDR2 as FQNEAQ (reference sequence).

The sample holds a few counts of this clone. This sequence joins TRBV30 and TRBJ1-1; TRBD1 is a possible D gene (5 bases). Germline V gene data show CDR1 as GTSNPN and CDR2 as SVGIG (reference sequence). Trimming shortened V by 0 bases and J by 3 bases, and 8 bases separated the two germline ends. There are 13 residues in the CDR3. The CDR3: CAWSVGGDTEAFF. The CDR3, as DNA: TGTGCCTGGAGTGTAGGAGGGGACACTGAAGCTTTCTTT. Using reference TRBV30 and TRBJ1-1 for the parts outside the CDR3, the full variable domain is SQTIHQWPATLVQPVGSPLSLECTVEGTSNPNLYWYRQAAGRGLQLLFYSVGIGQISSEVPQNLSASRPQDRQFILSSKKLLLSDSGFYLCAWSVGGDTEAFFGQGTRLTVV.

The J gene is TRBJ2-2, the V gene TRBV28; tentatively, D is TRBD1 (7 bases). CDR3 length: 14 residues. Trimming removed 6 bases at V and 5 bases at J, with 13 bases between. Germline V CDR1 and CDR2: MDHEN, SYDVKM. The CDR3 protein is CASRPRGETGELFF. CDR3 sequence (DNA): TGTGCCAGCAGACCCAGGGGGGAGACCGGGGAGCTGTTTTTT.

The chain links TRBV4-3 to TRBJ1-2; no clear D. Germline CDR1 and CDR2: LGHNA and YSLEER. CDR3 size: 14 residues. V was shortened by 0 bases and J by 6 bases, with 11 bases between the two germline ends. The CDR3 DNA is TGCGCCAGCAGCCAAGATAGGCAAACAAATGGCTACACCTTC. This translates into CASSQDRQTNGYTF.

The chain combines TRBV4-1 with TRBJ1-2, with a possible D match to TRBD1 (6 bases). The V gene's germline CDR1 is MGHRA and CDR2 YSYEKL. V lost 2 bases and J lost 4, with 17 bases in between. This CDR3 is 16 amino acids long. The CDR3 bases are TGCGCCAGCAGCCAAAGTTACGCGGGACAAATCTATGGCTACACCTTC. It codes for CASSQSYAGQIYGYTF.

This clone was observed a single time. The chain employs TRBV4-1 and TRBJ1-3, with D uncertain. Germline CDR1 is MGHRA and CDR2 is YSYEKL. Trimming pared 5 bases from V and 0 bases from J, leaving 23 bases between. The CDR3 totals 19 residues. CDR3 region: CASSKRATAVLFSGNTIYF. In DNA form, the CDR3 reads TGCGCCAGCAGCAAGAGGGCGACGGCGGTCCTCTTCTCTGGAAACACCATATATTTT.

The chain combines TRBV5-4 with TRBJ2-1; TRBD2 matches 7 bases. This CDR3 comprises 16 residues. V trimming: 3 bases; J trimming: 4 bases; junction bases outside the gene matches: 10. The germline V gene encodes CDR1 SGHNT and CDR2 YYREEE (reference sequence). CDR3 in amino acids: CASSSGGAGPYNEQFF. CDR3 bases: TGTGCCAGCAGCTCCGGCGGAGCGGGACCTTACAATGAGCAGTTCTTC.

The V and J genes are TRBV29-1 and TRBJ2-5, with 9 bases lining up with TRBD2. The V and J ends lost 3 bases and 1 base, in that order; junction bases with no gene match: 6. CDR3 length: 15 amino acids. Germline V gives CDR1 SQVTM, CDR2 ANQGSEA. CDR3 residues: CSVDGLAGRQETQYF. CDR3 nucleotides: TGCAGCGTTGACGGGCTAGCGGGGCGCCAAGAGACCCAGTACTTC.

The V and J genes are TRBV4-3 and TRBJ1-2; D remains ambiguous. Trimming pared 4 bases from V and 4 bases from J, leaving 19 bases between. Germline CDR1 is LGHNA and CDR2 is YSLEER. The CDR3 runs 16 residues. CDR3 loop: CASSPSGRQQPYGYTF. For the CDR3, the DNA is TGCGCCAGCAGCCCTTCCGGAAGGCAACAACCCTATGGCTACACCTTC.

The rearrangement links TRBV6-6 to TRBJ1-6, with a tentative D call TRBD1 (6 bases). Germline values: CDR1 MNHNY, CDR2 SVGAGI (reference sequence). Trimming took off 5 bases at V and 0 bases at J, with 17 bases between the two ends. This CDR3 has 18 residues. Here the CDR3 reads CASSPQGTLSSYNSPLHF. The CDR3 nucleotides are TGTGCCAGCAGTCCCCAGGGGACCTTAAGCTCCTATAATTCACCCCTCCACTTT.

The V and J genes are TRBV28 and TRBJ1-5; no firm D call. Germline V gene data show CDR1 as MDHEN and CDR2 as SYDVKM. Between the trimmed V and J ends, which lost 2 bases and 6 bases, there was a span of 14 bases. This CDR3 contains 15 residues. The CDR3 DNA reads as TGTGCCAGCAGTTTAACTGGACTTCCAAGTCAGCCCCAGCATTTT. Its protein is CASSLTGLPSQPQHF.

V usage is TRBV19 and J usage is TRBJ2-2; TRBD2 might be the D (6 bases). The length of the CDR3 is 16 residues. Trimming took 3 bases from V and 4 from J, leaving 15 bases between them. Germline-derived CDR1 and CDR2 are LNHDA and SQIVND (reference sequence). CDR3 residues: CASSISAGSITGELFF. Written as DNA, the CDR3 is TGTGCCAGTAGTATCAGTGCGGGGTCGATCACCGGGGAGCTGTTTTTT.